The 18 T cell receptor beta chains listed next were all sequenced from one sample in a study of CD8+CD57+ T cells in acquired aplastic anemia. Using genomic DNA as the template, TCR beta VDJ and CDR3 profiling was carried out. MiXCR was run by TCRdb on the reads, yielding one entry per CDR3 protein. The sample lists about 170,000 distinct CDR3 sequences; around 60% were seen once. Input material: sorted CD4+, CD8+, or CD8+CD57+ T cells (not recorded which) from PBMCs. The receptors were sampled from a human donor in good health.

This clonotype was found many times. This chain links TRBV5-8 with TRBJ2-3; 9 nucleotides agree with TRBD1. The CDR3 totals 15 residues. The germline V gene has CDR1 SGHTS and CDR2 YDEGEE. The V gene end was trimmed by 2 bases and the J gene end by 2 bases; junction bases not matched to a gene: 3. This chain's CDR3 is CASSFTGGVTDTQYF. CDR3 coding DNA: TGTGCCAGCAGCTTTACAGGGGGCGTCACAGATACGCAGTATTTT.

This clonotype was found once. CDR3 sequence reads: CASSLGALPPHDEQFF. The DNA for the CDR3 is TGCGCCAGCAGCTTGGGGGCCCTCCCACCACACGATGAGCAGTTCTTC. The chain couples TRBV5-1 to TRBJ2-1; the D is unclear. This CDR3 spans 16 amino acids. Deletions cut 0 bases from V and 8 bases from J, with 18 bases between. The V gene's germline CDR1 is SGHRS and CDR2 YFSETQ.

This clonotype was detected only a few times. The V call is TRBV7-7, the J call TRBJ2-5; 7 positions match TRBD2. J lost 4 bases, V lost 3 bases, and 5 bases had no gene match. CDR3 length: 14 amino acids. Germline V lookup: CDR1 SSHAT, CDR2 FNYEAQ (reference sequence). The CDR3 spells CASSLGRGRETQYF. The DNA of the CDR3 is TGTGCCAGCAGCTTGGGGAGGGGTCGAGAGACCCAGTACTTC.

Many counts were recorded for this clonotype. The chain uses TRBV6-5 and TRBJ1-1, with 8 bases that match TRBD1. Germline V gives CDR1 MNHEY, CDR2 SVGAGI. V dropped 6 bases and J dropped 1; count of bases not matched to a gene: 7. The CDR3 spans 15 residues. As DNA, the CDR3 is TGTGCCAGCAGCTTGAGTGGACAGGGGAACACTGAAGCTTTCTTT. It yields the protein CASSLSGQGNTEAFF.

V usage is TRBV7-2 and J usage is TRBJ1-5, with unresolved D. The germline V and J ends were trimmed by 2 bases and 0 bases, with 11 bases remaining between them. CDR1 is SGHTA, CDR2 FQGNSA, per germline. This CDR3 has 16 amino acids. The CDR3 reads CASSLLGSGSNQPQHF. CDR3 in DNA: TGTGCCAGCAGCTTATTGGGGAGCGGTAGCAATCAGCCCCAGCATTTT.

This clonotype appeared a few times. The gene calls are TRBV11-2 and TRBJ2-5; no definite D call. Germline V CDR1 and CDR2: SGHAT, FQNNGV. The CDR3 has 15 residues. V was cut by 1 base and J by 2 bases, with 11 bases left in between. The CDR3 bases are TGTGCCAGCAGCTTAGTCGGTACAGCACAAGAGACCCAGTACTTC. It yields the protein CASSLVGTAQETQYF. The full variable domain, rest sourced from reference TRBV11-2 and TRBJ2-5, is EAGVAQSPRYKIIEKRQSVAFWCNPISGHATLYWYQQILGQGPKLLIQFQNNGVVDDSQLPKDRFSAERLKGVDSTLKIQPAKLEDSAVYLCASSLVGTAQETQYFGPGTRLLVL.

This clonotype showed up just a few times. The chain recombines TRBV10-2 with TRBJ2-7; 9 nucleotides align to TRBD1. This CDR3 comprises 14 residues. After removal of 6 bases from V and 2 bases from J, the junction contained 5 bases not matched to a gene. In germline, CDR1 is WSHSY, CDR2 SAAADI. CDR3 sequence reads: CASRKGQGTYEQYF. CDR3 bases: TGCGCCAGCAGGAAGGGACAGGGAACCTACGAGCAGTACTTC.

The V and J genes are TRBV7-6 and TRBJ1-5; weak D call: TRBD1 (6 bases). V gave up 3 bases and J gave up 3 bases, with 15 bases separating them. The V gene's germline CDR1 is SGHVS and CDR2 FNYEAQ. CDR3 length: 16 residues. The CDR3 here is CASSFTGTQDNQPQHF. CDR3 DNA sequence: TGTGCCAGCAGCTTTACCGGGACACAAGACAATCAGCCCCAGCATTTT.

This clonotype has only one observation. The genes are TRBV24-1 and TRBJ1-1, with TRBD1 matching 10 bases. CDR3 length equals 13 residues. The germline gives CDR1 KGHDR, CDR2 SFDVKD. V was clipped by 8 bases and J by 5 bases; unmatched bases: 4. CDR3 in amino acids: CATTPGQGTEAFF. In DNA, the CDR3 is TGTGCCACCACTCCGGGACAGGGGACTGAAGCTTTCTTT.

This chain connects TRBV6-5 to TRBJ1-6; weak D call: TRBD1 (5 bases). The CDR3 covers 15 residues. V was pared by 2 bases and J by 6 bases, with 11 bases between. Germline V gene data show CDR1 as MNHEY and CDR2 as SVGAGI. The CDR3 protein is CASSYDQGSNSPLHF. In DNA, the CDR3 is TGTGCCAGCAGTTACGATCAGGGCTCTAATTCACCCCTCCACTTT.

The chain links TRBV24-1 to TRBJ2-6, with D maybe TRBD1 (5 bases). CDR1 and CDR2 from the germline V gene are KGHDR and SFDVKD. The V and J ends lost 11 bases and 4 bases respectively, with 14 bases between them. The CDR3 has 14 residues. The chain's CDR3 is CASEIRVGANVLTF. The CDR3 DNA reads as TGTGCCAGCGAGATCAGGGTCGGGGCCAACGTCCTGACTTTC.

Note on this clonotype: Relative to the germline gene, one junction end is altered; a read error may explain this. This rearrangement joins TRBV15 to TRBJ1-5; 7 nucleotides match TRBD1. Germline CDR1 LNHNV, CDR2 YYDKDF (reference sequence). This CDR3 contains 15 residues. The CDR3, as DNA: TGTGCCACCAACCCGACAGGGAGTAGCAATCAGCCCCAGCGTTTT. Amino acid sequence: CATNPTGSSNQPQRF.

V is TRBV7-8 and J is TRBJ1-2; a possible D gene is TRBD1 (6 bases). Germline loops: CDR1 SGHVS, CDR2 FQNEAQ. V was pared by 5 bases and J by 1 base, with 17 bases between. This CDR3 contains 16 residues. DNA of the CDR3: TGTGCCAGCAGCCCCCTAGCGGGGGGCAATAACTATGGCTACACCTTC. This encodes CASSPLAGGNNYGYTF.

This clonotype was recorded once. The chain's CDR3 is CANRRVSGQFF. CDR3 sequence (DNA): TGTGCCAACAGACGCGTAAGCGGGCAGTTCTTC. The chain is built from TRBV24-1 and TRBJ2-1; the D gene is possibly TRBD2 (5 bases). Germline loops: CDR1 KGHDR, CDR2 SFDVKD. Trimming took 11 bases from V and 12 from J, leaving 16 bases between them. CDR3 length: 11 residues.

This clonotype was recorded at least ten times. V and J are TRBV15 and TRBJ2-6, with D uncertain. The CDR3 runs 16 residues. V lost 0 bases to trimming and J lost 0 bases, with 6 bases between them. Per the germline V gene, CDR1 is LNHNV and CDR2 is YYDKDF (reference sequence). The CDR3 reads CATSRDQGSGANVLTF. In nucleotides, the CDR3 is TGTGCCACCAGCAGAGATCAAGGCTCTGGGGCCAACGTCCTGACTTTC.

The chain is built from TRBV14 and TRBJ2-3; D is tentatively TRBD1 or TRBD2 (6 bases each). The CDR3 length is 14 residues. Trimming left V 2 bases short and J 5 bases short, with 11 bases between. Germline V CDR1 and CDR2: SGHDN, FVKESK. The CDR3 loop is CASSQRGRIDTQYF. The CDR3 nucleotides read TGTGCCAGCAGCCAACGGGGGCGCATAGATACGCAGTATTTT.

CDR3 in amino acids: CASRDRLAGAGEQYF. CDR3 bases: TGTGCCAGCAGGGACCGACTAGCGGGAGCGGGAGAGCAGTACTTC. This sequence joins TRBV5-8 and TRBJ2-7, with 12 nucleotides matching TRBD2. Germline V gene sequence: CDR1 SGHTS, CDR2 YDEGEE. The CDR3 runs to 15 residues. The V segment lost 5 bases and the J segment 7 bases; nucleotides outside the gene matches: 10. The entire variable domain, with the rest obtained from reference TRBV5-8 and TRBJ2-7, is as follows: EAGVTQSPTHLIKTRGQQATLRCSPISGHTSVYWYQQALGLGLQFLLWYDEGEERNRGNFPPRFSGRQFPNYSSELNVNALELEDSALYLCASRDRLAGAGEQYFGPGTRLTVT.

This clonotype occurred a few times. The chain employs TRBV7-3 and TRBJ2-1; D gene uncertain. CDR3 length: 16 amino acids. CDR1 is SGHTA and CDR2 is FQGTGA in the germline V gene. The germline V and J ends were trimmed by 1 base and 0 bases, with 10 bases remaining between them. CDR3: CASSLSGGSSYNEQFF. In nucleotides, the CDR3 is TGTGCCAGCAGCTTAAGTGGCGGAAGCTCCTACAATGAGCAGTTCTTC. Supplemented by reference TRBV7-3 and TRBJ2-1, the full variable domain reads GAGVSQTPSNKVTEKGKYVELRCDPISGHTALYWYRQSLGQGPEFLIYFQGTGAADDSGLPNDRFFAVRPEGSVSTLKIQRTERGDSAVYLCASSLSGGSSYNEQFFGPGTRLTVL.